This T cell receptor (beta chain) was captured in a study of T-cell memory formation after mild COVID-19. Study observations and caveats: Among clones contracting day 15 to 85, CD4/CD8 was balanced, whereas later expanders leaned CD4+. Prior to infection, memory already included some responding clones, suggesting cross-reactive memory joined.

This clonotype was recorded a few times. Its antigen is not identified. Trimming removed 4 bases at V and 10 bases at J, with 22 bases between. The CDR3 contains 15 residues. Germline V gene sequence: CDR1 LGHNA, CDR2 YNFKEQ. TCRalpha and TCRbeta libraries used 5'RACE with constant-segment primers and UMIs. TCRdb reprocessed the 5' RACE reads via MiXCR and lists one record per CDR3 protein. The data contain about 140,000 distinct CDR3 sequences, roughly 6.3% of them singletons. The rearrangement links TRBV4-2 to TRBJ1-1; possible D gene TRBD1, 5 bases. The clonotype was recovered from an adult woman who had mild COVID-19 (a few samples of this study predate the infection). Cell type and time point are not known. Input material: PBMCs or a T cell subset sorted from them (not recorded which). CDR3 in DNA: TGTGCCAGCAGCCCCCTTTCGGGAGCAGGGATAAGAGCTTTCTTT. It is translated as CASSPLSGAGIRAFF.